The 28 T cell receptor beta chains given below trace back to one sample, sequenced in a study of blood T cell repertoires in COVID-19. Only in-frame clones appear in the TCRdb table, and some are missing; sequencing was by immunoSEQ multiplex PCR. The profile shows 120,000 or so clones, about 79% of them singletons. The sequencing sample was made of peripheral blood. These receptors all come from a woman older than 75 with active or convalescent COVID-19.

This chain links TRBV5-1 with TRBJ2-3; 11 bases match TRBD1. V lost 4 bases, J lost 5 bases, and 3 bases stayed unmatched. The V gene's germline CDR1 is SGHRS and CDR2 YFSETQ. The CDR3 has 14 amino acids. DNA of the CDR3: TGCGCCAGCAGCATCGGGACAGGGGGAGATACGCAGTATTTT. It translates to CASSIGTGGDTQYF.

The V and J genes are TRBV3-1 (or the pseudogene TRBV3-2) and TRBJ2-7; 10 bases are shared with TRBD2. In germline, CDR1 is LGHDT, CDR2 YNNKEL (reference sequence). This CDR3 has 16 amino acids. Germline trimming cut 0 bases from V and 3 bases from J; bases unmatched to any gene: 5. The CDR3 nucleotides read TGTGCCAGCAGCCAAGATCTTACTAGCGGGAACTACGAGCAGTACTTC. Translated: CASSQDLTSGNYEQYF.

The V gene is TRBV20-1, the J gene TRBJ1-1; D remains unclear. The germline V gene has CDR1 DFQATT and CDR2 SNEGSKA (reference sequence). This CDR3 is built from 11 residues. V lost 8 bases to trimming and J lost 5 bases, with 12 bases between them. The CDR3 reads CSSPPQTEAFF. CDR3 coding DNA: TGCAGTTCCCCCCCGCAGACTGAAGCTTTCTTT.

The chain employs TRBV7-8 and TRBJ2-3, with 11 bases matching TRBD2. V shed 5 bases, J shed 12 bases, and the junction held 10 bases outside the gene matches. Germline V lookup: CDR1 SGHVS, CDR2 FQNEAQ. The CDR3 has 14 amino acids. The CDR3, as DNA: TGTGCCAGCAGCCAAAAAGTAGCGGGAGGGCCCCAGTATTTT. This codes for CASSQKVAGGPQYF.

This clone was detected a few times. This chain links TRBV25-1 with TRBJ1-4; D remains unclear. The CDR3 runs 14 residues. The germline V gene has CDR1 MGHDK and CDR2 SYGVNS. The V and J ends lost 1 base and 4 bases respectively, with 7 bases between them. The CDR3 DNA follows: TGTGCCAGCAGTGAATTTGGCAGTAATGAAAAACTGTTTTTT. This sequence encodes CASSEFGSNEKLFF.

This clone was recorded once. The chain recombines TRBV5-1 with TRBJ2-5, with 13 bases aligning to TRBD2. Per the germline V gene, CDR1 is SGHRS and CDR2 is YFSETQ. J was trimmed by 5 bases and V by 3 bases; bases with no gene match: 7. The CDR3 runs 16 residues. The CDR3 sequence is CASSSGTSGMLETQYF. The CDR3, as DNA: TGCGCCAGCAGCTCAGGGACTAGCGGGATGTTGGAGACCCAGTACTTC.

The gene calls are TRBV28 and TRBJ2-2; TRBD2 aligns across 11 bases. Germline V gives CDR1 MDHEN, CDR2 SYDVKM. V lost 1 base and J lost 5; bases outside the gene matches: 3. The CDR3 contains 16 residues. CDR3 amino acids: CASSLFGTSGTGELFF. CDR3 DNA: TGTGCCAGCAGTTTATTTGGGACTAGCGGAACCGGGGAGCTGTTTTTT.

This clone was detected only once. This rearrangement joins TRBV29-1 to TRBJ2-4; 10 nucleotides agree with TRBD1. This CDR3 has 12 amino acids. Germline-derived CDR1 and CDR2 are SQVTM and ANQGSEA. V lost 7 bases to trimming and J lost 9 bases; unmatched junction nucleotides: 6. The CDR3 here is CSAGQGWGIQYF. The DNA of the CDR3 is TGCAGCGCGGGACAGGGGTGGGGCATTCAGTACTTC.

The chain couples TRBV4-3 to TRBJ2-7; 14 nucleotides align to TRBD2. The ends lost 0 bases at V and 5 bases at J; junction bases unmatched: 3. CDR3 length equals 16 residues. Germline V gene lookup returns CDR1 LGHNA and CDR2 YSLEER. CDR3: CASSQDLGLAGDEQYF. CDR3 DNA sequence: TGCGCCAGCAGCCAAGATTTGGGACTAGCGGGAGACGAGCAGTACTTC.

The chain is built from TRBV15 and TRBJ2-3; TRBD2 matches at 8 bases. This CDR3 contains 16 residues. Trimming took 0 bases from V and 0 from J; bases not matched to a gene: 2. CDR1 LNHNV and CDR2 YYDKDF come from the germline V gene (reference sequence). The CDR3 nucleotides are TGTGCCACCAGCAGAGAGCTAGCGGGCAGCACAGATACGCAGTATTTT. This gives the protein CATSRELAGSTDTQYF.

V is TRBV15 and J is TRBJ2-1; the match to TRBD2 covers 9 bases. The CDR3 sequence is 15 residues long. V lost 0 bases, J lost 4 bases, and 1 base stayed unmatched. CDR1 LNHNV and CDR2 YYDKDF come from the germline V gene (reference sequence). The DNA for the CDR3 is TGTGCCACCAGCAGAGATAGCGGGGGTTACAATGAGCAGTTCTTC. This gives the protein CATSRDSGGYNEQFF. Full variable domain (rest looked up from reference TRBV15 and TRBJ2-1): DAMVIQNPRYQVTQFGKPVTLSCSQTLNHNVMYWYQQKSSQAPKLLFHYYDKDFNNEADTPDNFQSRRPNTSFCFLDIRSPGLGDTAMYLCATSRDSGGYNEQFFGPGTRLTVL.

The chain has TRBV11-2 and TRBJ1-4; D uncertain. CDR1 and CDR2 from the germline V gene are SGHAT and FQNNGV. The CDR3 has 14 amino acids. The germline V and J ends were trimmed by 5 bases and 11 bases, with 18 bases remaining between them. The CDR3 loop is CASSPGATREKLFF. The DNA of the CDR3 is TGTGCCAGCAGCCCAGGCGCGACACGGGAGAAACTGTTTTTT. The full variable domain, rest sourced from reference TRBV11-2 and TRBJ1-4, is EAGVAQSPRYKIIEKRQSVAFWCNPISGHATLYWYQQILGQGPKLLIQFQNNGVVDDSQLPKDRFSAERLKGVDSTLKIQPAKLEDSAVYLCASSPGATREKLFFGSGTQLSVL.

This sequence joins TRBV4-2 and TRBJ1-6; no definite D call. This CDR3 has 15 amino acids. In germline, CDR1 is LGHNA, CDR2 YNFKEQ. V gave up 0 bases and J gave up 7 bases, with 10 bases separating them. CDR3 region: CASSQDIWENSPLHF. CDR3 bases: TGTGCCAGCAGCCAAGATATTTGGGAGAATTCACCCCTCCACTTT.

The chain is built from TRBV5-1 and TRBJ1-2; 7 positions match TRBD1. Germline V CDR1 and CDR2: SGHRS, YFSETQ. This CDR3 contains 15 residues. J was trimmed by 4 bases and V by 3 bases; bases with no gene match: 9. The CDR3 nucleotides are TGCGCCAGCAGCTCTGGACAGGTCGTTGGCTATGGCTACACCTTC. It is translated as CASSSGQVVGYGYTF.

The chain links TRBV11-1 to TRBJ2-5; D might be TRBD1 (5 bases). Trimming removed 5 bases at V and 5 bases at J, with 12 bases between. The CDR3 runs 13 residues. Germline V gene sequence: CDR1 SGHAT, CDR2 FQDESV (reference sequence). The CDR3 sequence: CASSAGHGETQYF. The CDR3 nucleotides are TGTGCCAGCAGCGCAGGACATGGGGAGACCCAGTACTTC.

About this clone itself: Different DNA sequences within this sample yield the same CDR3. This chain uses TRBV2 with TRBJ1-3, with 8 bases lining up with TRBD1. V shed 8 bases, J shed 2 bases, and the junction held 5 bases outside the gene matches. CDR1 is SNHLY, CDR2 FYNNEI, per germline. The length of the CDR3 is 14 residues. CDR3 in amino acids: CASRPDRAGNTIYF. CDR3 nucleotides: TGTGCCAGCCGACCGGACAGGGCTGGAAACACCATATATTTT.

V is TRBV29-1 and J is TRBJ2-5; 8 bases line up with TRBD2. The CDR3 contains 13 residues. Germline trimming cut 7 bases from V and 6 bases from J; bases unmatched to any gene: 10. Germline loops: CDR1 SQVTM, CDR2 ANQGSEA. The CDR3 DNA sequence: TGCAGCGCGGAGCAGGGCGGGGGGCAGACCCAGTACTTC. Translation gives CSAEQGGGQTQYF.

V usage is TRBV24-1 and J usage is TRBJ2-6; unclear D gene. The CDR3 is made up of 12 amino acids. The germline V gene encodes CDR1 KGHDR and CDR2 SFDVKD. V lost 6 bases, J lost 4 bases, and 3 bases lay in between. The CDR3 spells CATSSGANVLTF. CDR3 nucleotides: TGTGCCACCAGTTCGGGGGCCAACGTCCTGACTTTC.

V is TRBV18 and J is TRBJ2-3; D is perhaps TRBD2 (6 bases). CDR1 and CDR2 from the germline V gene are KGHSH and LQKENI. This CDR3 comprises 14 residues. Trimming took 0 bases from V and 6 from J, leaving 10 bases between them. The CDR3 spells CASSPPREKDTQYF. The CDR3 DNA is TGTGCCAGCTCACCACCGCGGGAAAAGGATACGCAGTATTTT.

The chain recombines TRBV27 with TRBJ2-7, with TRBD2 identical over 7 bases. CDR1 is MNHEY and CDR2 is SMNVEV in the germline V gene (reference sequence). The CDR3 covers 15 residues. V was pared by 2 bases and J by 4 bases, with 8 bases of the junction left unmatched. The CDR3 coding sequence is TGTGCCAGCAGTTTAAATGGCGGGAGACGATACGAGCAGTACTTC. This translates into CASSLNGGRRYEQYF.

The chain uses TRBV28 and TRBJ2-7, with 12 bases lining up with TRBD2. The length of the CDR3 is 16 residues. Germline V gene lookup returns CDR1 MDHEN and CDR2 SYDVKM. J gave up 7 bases and V 5 bases, and 12 bases lay outside the gene matches. The CDR3 protein is CASSGLAGKTPREQYF. CDR3 bases: TGTGCCAGCAGTGGACTAGCGGGAAAGACCCCGCGAGAGCAGTACTTC. Supplemented by reference TRBV28 and TRBJ2-7, the full variable domain reads DVKVTQSSRYLVKRTGEKVFLECVQDMDHENMFWYRQDPGLGLRLIYFSYDVKMKEKGDIPEGYSVSREKKERFSLILESASTNQTSMYLCASSGLAGKTPREQYFGPGTRLTVT.

The chain joins TRBV2 to TRBJ1-1, with 7 positions matching TRBD1. Germline V CDR1 and CDR2: SNHLY, FYNNEI. Trimming took 3 bases from V and 0 from J; bases not matched to a gene: 10. CDR3 size: 17 residues. The CDR3 here is CASSEYGTELMNTEAFF. In nucleotides, the CDR3 is TGTGCCAGCAGTGAGTACGGGACAGAGCTAATGAACACTGAAGCTTTCTTT.

J is TRBJ2-3 and V is TRBV3-1 (or the pseudogene TRBV3-2); tentatively, D is TRBD1 (6 bases). The germline CDR1 and CDR2 sequences are LGHDT and YNNKEL (reference sequence). The CDR3 is made up of 16 amino acids. Trimming removed 3 bases from V and 2 bases from J, with 15 bases in between. The CDR3 loop is CASSHAGDKPTDTQYF. In nucleotides, the CDR3 is TGTGCCAGCAGCCACGCCGGGGACAAGCCCACAGATACGCAGTATTTT.

This sequence joins TRBV10-3 and TRBJ1-4; D remains ambiguous. The V end was cut by 0 bases, the J end by 4 bases, with 6 bases between. This CDR3 spans 14 amino acids. From germline, CDR1 is ENHRY and CDR2 SYGVKD. CDR3 nucleotide sequence: TGTGCCATCAGTGAGTCGCGCGATAATGAAAAACTGTTTTTT. Protein: CAISESRDNEKLFF.

J is TRBJ2-4 and V is TRBV5-1, with D unclear. This CDR3 contains 15 residues. From germline, CDR1 is SGHRS and CDR2 YFSETQ. V lost 0 bases to trimming and J lost 2 bases, with 9 bases between them. CDR3 residues: CASSLGSRTKNIQYF. In DNA form, the CDR3 reads TGCGCCAGCAGCTTGGGGAGTCGGACCAAAAACATTCAGTACTTC.

V usage is TRBV5-4 and J usage is TRBJ2-7; TRBD1 matches 10 bases. This CDR3 region has 15 residues. Germline V gene lookup returns CDR1 SGHNT and CDR2 YYREEE (reference sequence). V gave up 3 bases and J gave up 3 bases; unmatched junction bases: 6. CDR3 bases: TGTGCCAGCAGCTCGGCCGACAGGGGGCACTACGAGCAGTACTTC. This gives the protein CASSSADRGHYEQYF.

This chain links TRBV3-1 (or the pseudogene TRBV3-2) with TRBJ2-7, with TRBD1 identical over 9 bases. Germline CDR1 is LGHDT and CDR2 is YNNKEL (reference sequence). V was clipped by 4 bases and J by 4 bases; unmatched bases: 5. This CDR3 has 14 amino acids. CDR3 nucleotide sequence: TGTGCCAGCAGCCCCTGGGACAGGGAGTACGAGCAGTACTTC. Amino acid sequence: CASSPWDREYEQYF.

The V gene is TRBV28, the J gene TRBJ1-2; D unclear. From germline, CDR1 is MDHEN and CDR2 SYDVKM. Trimming took 8 bases from V and 4 from J, leaving 14 bases between them. The CDR3 totals 13 residues. The CDR3 bases are TGTGCCAGCGGCAGGCCTCCTACCTATGGCTACACCTTC. Amino acid sequence: CASGRPPTYGYTF.